Below are 7 T cell receptor beta chains sequenced from a single sample in a study of CXCR3-negative and CXCR3-positive naive CD8 T cells. General study points: For CXCR3-positive naive cells, TRB CDR3s were more hydrophobic than those of CXCR3-negative naive cells.

Antigens for these TCRs are unknown. UMI-labeled 5' RACE yielded the TRB cDNA libraries. TCRdb reprocessed the 5' RACE reads; each CDR3 protein has one entry and no DNA is given. The sample table sets out some 150,000 distinct CDR3 sequences. Source material: naive CXCR3+ CD8+ T cells from blood. The subset is: CD45RO-CCR7+CD27+CD95- naive CD8+ T cells expressing CXCR3 (TNR3+). These receptors were taken from a human donor in good health. Some clones in this sample may be carry-over from other donors' samples.

The chain employs TRBV13 and TRBJ2-1; TCRdb indicates TRBD1, and absent DNA this call remains unverified. The CDR3 totals 14 residues. Germline CDR1 is PRHDT and CDR2 is FYEKMQ (reference sequence). CDR3 protein: CASSSGQGFHEQFF.

The chain combines TRBV28 with TRBJ1-5; TCRdb proposes TRBD1, but this gene call is untestable without DNA. Germline V gene data show CDR1 as MDHEN and CDR2 as SYDVKM. The CDR3 contains 14 residues. The CDR3 sequence: CASSLGTGNQPQHF.

The gene calls are TRBV20-1 and TRBJ1-1. Looked up from germline, CDR1 is DFQATT and CDR2 is SNEGSKA (reference sequence). This CDR3 has 12 amino acids. CDR3 sequence: CSAVEENTEAFF.

V usage is TRBV6-6 and J usage is TRBJ1-1; TCRdb designates TRBD1, a call that cannot be tested without DNA. The germline gives CDR1 MNHNY, CDR2 SVGAGI (reference sequence). This CDR3 contains 15 residues. The CDR3 loop is CASSPVGGLDTEAFF.

The gene calls are TRBV12-3 or TRBV12-4 and TRBJ2-2; TCRdb reports TRBD1, a call that lacks DNA to check it against. The CDR3 is 19 residues long. The CDR3 region is CASSFEGDRVIPSTGELFF.

This chain connects TRBV4-1 to TRBJ2-1; TCRdb reports TRBD1, a call that lacks DNA to check it against. This CDR3 is 14 amino acids long. Germline CDR1 and CDR2: MGHRA and YSYEKL. The CDR3 loop is CASSQVRVFDEQFF.

The genes are TRBV21-1 and TRBJ2-7; TCRdb calls TRBD1, which cannot be checked without DNA. TRBV21-1 has pseudogene status. The CDR3 loop spans 16 amino acids. The CDR3: CASSRHRDRSSYEQYF.